This T cell receptor (beta chain) derives from a study of response to subunit inactivated influenza vaccine. TCRdb re-analysed the RT-PCR reads in MiXCR, keeping a single row per CDR3 protein. The sample has fewer than 400,000 distinct CDR3 sequences, less than 25% seen once; the top ten hold roughly 10%. Deletions cut 3 bases from V and 1 base from J, with 13 bases between. The germline CDR1 and CDR2 sequences are DFQATT and SNEGSKA (reference sequence). The CDR3 sequence is 16 residues long. Study findings and constraints: The authors suggested that few new T cells are recruited per seasonal influenza vaccination.

In the case of this clonotype: What it binds is not known.

This rearrangement joins TRBV20-1 to TRBJ1-6, with a possible D match to TRBD1 (6 bases). The material sequenced was PBMCs from blood, taken about 20 months after vaccination. The sequence derives from a man in his fifties or sixties who received an inactivated influenza vaccine. CDR3 region: CSARLGGSSYNSPLHF. In DNA, the CDR3 is TGCAGTGCTAGGCTAGGGGGGTCGTCCTATAATTCACCCCTCCACTTT.